Listed below are T cell receptor beta chains from one sample, sequenced in a study of cytomegalovirus exposure and HLA in healthy donors. Data came from immunoSEQ multiplex PCR; TCRdb stores just in-frame clones and leaves some out. The table has 100,000 to 150,000 clones, about 82% seen once. Sequencing used PBMCs. These receptors all stem from a boy under 18 in good health and CMV-seronegative. Both conserved end residues are part of each CDR3. The D gene is left open where the match is weak. Clone size is not always given. Where it is, it says once, few, many or a class for expanded clones.

len: 14; v_gene: TRBV23-1; abundance: NA; d_gene: TRBD1; j_gene: TRBJ1-2; CDR3nt: TGCGCCAGCATCTACCGGGACAGAAGTTTTGGCTACACCTTC; CDR3aa: CASIYRDRSFGYTF
len: 15; v_gene: TRBV6-1; abundance: NA; d_gene: TRBD2; j_gene: TRBJ2-7; CDR3nt: TGTGCCAGCAGTGAAGGGGGACTAGCGCCTTACGAGCAGTACTTC; CDR3aa: CASSEGGLAPYEQYF
len: 16; v_gene: TRBV30; abundance: NA; d_gene: TRBD2; j_gene: TRBJ2-3; CDR3nt: TGTGCCTGGAGTGCAGGGACTAGCGGGAGCACAGATACGCAGTATTTT; CDR3aa: CAWSAGTSGSTDTQYF
len: 14; v_gene: TRBV5-4; abundance: once; d_gene: NA; j_gene: TRBJ2-5; CDR3nt: TGTGCCAGCAGCTCTCCGGACAGACAAGAGACCCAGTACTTC; CDR3aa: CASSSPDRQETQYF
len: 14; v_gene: TRBV2; abundance: NA; d_gene: NA; j_gene: TRBJ1-2; CDR3nt: TGTGCCAGCAGTGAAGACAGGGCTAACTATGGCTACACCTTC; CDR3aa: CASSEDRANYGYTF
len: 15; v_gene: TRBV5-1; abundance: few; d_gene: NA; j_gene: TRBJ1-1; CDR3nt: TGCGCCAGCAGCTTGTTAGGGGGAGCGGGGACTGAAGCTTTCTTT; CDR3aa: CASSLLGGAGTEAFF
len: 15; v_gene: TRBV7-9; abundance: NA; d_gene: NA; j_gene: TRBJ1-2; CDR3nt: TGTGCCAGCAGCTCGCAAGGGTTAGCGGTCTATGGCTACACCTTC; CDR3aa: CASSSQGLAVYGYTF
len: 15; v_gene: TRBV19; abundance: NA; d_gene: NA; j_gene: TRBJ2-3; CDR3nt: TGTGCCAGTAGTATGGCTAGCGCTAGCACAGATACGCAGTATTTT; CDR3aa: CASSMASASTDTQYF
len: 15; v_gene: TRBV9; abundance: NA; d_gene: NA; j_gene: TRBJ1-2; CDR3nt: TGTGCCAGCAGCGTCGCCCCGACAGCAAACTATGGCTACACCTTC; CDR3aa: CASSVAPTANYGYTF
len: 13; v_gene: TRBV2; abundance: NA; d_gene: NA; j_gene: TRBJ1-5; CDR3nt: TGTGCCAGCAGTGGACAGGGCAATCAGCCCCAGCATTTT; CDR3aa: CASSGQGNQPQHF
len: 14; v_gene: TRBV7-9; abundance: NA; d_gene: NA; j_gene: TRBJ2-1; CDR3nt: TGTGCCAGCAGCCCGGGGAGCTCCTACAATGAGCAGTTCTTC; CDR3aa: CASSPGSSYNEQFF
len: 18; v_gene: TRBV9; abundance: NA; d_gene: TRBD1; j_gene: TRBJ2-6; CDR3nt: TGTGCCAGCAGCGTAGCGACAGGGGTTACATCTGGGGCCAACGTCCTGACTTTC; CDR3aa: CASSVATGVTSGANVLTF
len: 15; v_gene: TRBV11-3; abundance: NA; d_gene: NA; j_gene: TRBJ2-7; CDR3nt: TGTGCCAGCAGCCCGACCGGACAGATCTCCTACGAGCAGTACTTC; CDR3aa: CASSPTGQISYEQYF
len: 16; v_gene: TRBV25-1; abundance: NA; d_gene: NA; j_gene: TRBJ2-7; CDR3nt: TGTGCCAGCAGTGAATATCCGGAGGGGGCATTATACGAGCAGTACTTC; CDR3aa: CASSEYPEGALYEQYF
len: 15; v_gene: TRBV5-1; abundance: NA; d_gene: NA; j_gene: TRBJ1-1; CDR3nt: TGCGCCAGCAGCTTGGAGGTCGGGAGGAACACTGAAGCTTTCTTT; CDR3aa: CASSLEVGRNTEAFF
len: 13; v_gene: TRBV29-1; abundance: NA; d_gene: NA; j_gene: TRBJ1-1; CDR3nt: TGCAGCGTCTACGGGGATCTGAACACTGAAGCTTTCTTT; CDR3aa: CSVYGDLNTEAFF
len: 13; v_gene: TRBV6-6; abundance: NA; d_gene: NA; j_gene: TRBJ1-2; CDR3nt: TGTGCCAGCAGCCGACAGTACGGGTATGGCTACACCTTC; CDR3aa: CASSRQYGYGYTF
len: 12; v_gene: TRBV6-5; abundance: NA; d_gene: NA; j_gene: TRBJ2-5; CDR3nt: TGTGCCAGCAGTAGGGGCCCAGAGACCCAGTACTTC; CDR3aa: CASSRGPETQYF
len: 14; v_gene: TRBV6-4; abundance: NA; d_gene: TRBD1; j_gene: TRBJ1-2; CDR3nt: TGTGCCAGCAGTGACGGCGGACAGGGCAAGGGCTACACCTTC; CDR3aa: CASSDGGQGKGYTF
len: 13; v_gene: TRBV19; abundance: NA; d_gene: NA; j_gene: TRBJ2-5; CDR3nt: TGTGCCAGTAGTATAGAAAAAGGGACTCCCCAGTACTTC; CDR3aa: CASSIEKGTPQYF
len: 16; v_gene: TRBV5-1; abundance: NA; d_gene: NA; j_gene: TRBJ2-1; CDR3nt: TGCGCCAGCAGTCCCGACGGTGCGGGCCTATACAATGAGCAGTTCTTC; CDR3aa: CASSPDGAGLYNEQFF
len: 14; v_gene: TRBV5-6; abundance: NA; d_gene: TRBD1; j_gene: TRBJ1-2; CDR3nt: TGTGCCAGCGTTCGGGACAGGGGGTACTATGGCTACCCCTTC; CDR3aa: CASVRDRGYYGYPF
len: 17; v_gene: TRBV2; abundance: NA; d_gene: TRBD2; j_gene: TRBJ2-3; CDR3nt: TGTGCCAGCAGTGTGACTAGCGGAGGGGGAAGGGCAGATACGCAGTATTTT; CDR3aa: CASSVTSGGGRADTQYF
len: 15; v_gene: TRBV28; abundance: NA; d_gene: NA; j_gene: TRBJ2-1; CDR3nt: TGTGCCAGCAGTTTACGGGGGAGCTCCTACAATGAGCAGTTCTTC; CDR3aa: CASSLRGSSYNEQFF
len: 13; v_gene: TRBV30; abundance: few; d_gene: TRBD1; j_gene: TRBJ2-1; CDR3nt: TGTGCCTACGGCTTAGACAGGGGGAATGAGCAGTTCTTC; CDR3aa: CAYGLDRGNEQFF
len: 14; v_gene: TRBV13; abundance: NA; d_gene: NA; j_gene: TRBJ2-3; CDR3nt: TGTGCCAGCAGCTTAGCGGAGATCACAGATACGCAGTATTTT; CDR3aa: CASSLAEITDTQYF
len: 15; v_gene: TRBV2; abundance: NA; d_gene: NA; j_gene: TRBJ2-5; CDR3nt: TGTGCCAGCAGTCGGTCCCGCGGGGACCAAGAGACCCAGTACTTC; CDR3aa: CASSRSRGDQETQYF